What follows describes a single T cell receptor (beta chain). This clonotype was recorded many times. What antigen it recognizes has not been identified. The sample holds no much larger clone one base away, and base qualities are not on file. Library generation was performed with multiplex PCR. Instrument on record: Illumina HiSeq 4000. TCR beta libraries were built with iRepertoire HTBI primers and Arm-PCR amplification of CDR3 regions. PCR products were gel purified before sequencing. Under the source paper's analysis protocol: Gene usage analysis of CDR3 amino acid clonotypes relied on the 60 or so TRBV and 14 TRBJ segments identified across samples. COPE and FqMerger were used to merge filtered high-quality paired reads into contigs. BLAST was used to align contigs to the IMGT TRBV, TRBD and TRBJ reference genes, and CDR3 was defined following IMGT. Any clonotype with a frequency above 0.1% was classified as a highly expanded clone. Shannon entropy was used to measure repertoire diversity, and the Gini coefficient was used to measure V-J evenness. A clonotype was considered public if more than one individual shared it. TCRdb itself trimmed the public reads at Q25 with fastp, ran MiXCR and retained productive beta chains. Identical CDR3 protein sequences are pooled into one entry, listed with their most common genes and DNA. TCRdb's processing, not the authors', yielded these V and J calls. This sample lists 400,000 to 550,000 distinct CDR3 sequences; over 15% were detected once. The leading ten clones occupy over 8.5% of the sample.

The time point label here, explained by the study, means: newly diagnosed GD, antithyroid drugs for less than 3 months. RNA was extracted from PBMCs in TRIzol for both TCR sequencing and RNA sequencing. Graves' disease was diagnosed according to American Thyroid Association guidelines. Patients for the study were recruited at an endocrinology department in Xi'an, China. Each patient gave roughly 8.4 milliliters of peripheral blood, collected in an EDTA anticoagulant tube. Ficoll Paque Plus density gradient separation was used to isolate PBMCs, and no further T cell sorting was done. An Agilent 2100 Bioanalyzer and agarose gel were used to assess RNA quality, and a NanoDrop 2000 was used to measure RNA concentration. This entry comes from a study of regulatory T cells in long-lasting Graves disease (dated by TCRdb to the early 2020s). In the study overall: Patients with newly diagnosed Graves' disease had been on antithyroid drugs for under 3 months. A total of about 33 samples underwent TCR sequencing, from about 13 patients with persistent Graves' disease and 20 patients with newly diagnosed Graves' disease. The study was registered as a clinical trial and conducted in China. This study used TCR sequencing and RNA sequencing of peripheral blood to compare persistent Graves' disease patients against newly diagnosed Graves' disease patients. Findings and caveats that apply to the study as a whole: More public clonotypes were shared among persistent patients (2,741) than among newly diagnosed patients (966). The authors noted that the small sample size was a limitation that may lower accuracy. Compared with newly diagnosed patients, persistent Graves' disease patients had lower TCR Shannon entropy and fewer highly expanded clones, which suggests clonal expansion. TRBV28, TRBJ1-2 and TRBJ2-5 were preferentially used in persistent disease, while TRBV20-1 and TRBJ2-1 were favored in newly diagnosed disease. Sequencing and analysis were limited to the TCR beta chain. Peripheral blood alone was examined, since thyroid tissue, which constituted the primary lesion, could not be accessed.

The V end gives up 8 bases and the J end 0 bases, leaving 13 bases in the junction not matched to a gene. As encoded in the germline V gene, CDR1 is MDHEN while CDR2 is SYDVKM. The CDR3 numbers 18 residues from cysteine through phenylalanine. Only CDR3 DNA is held: 54 bases, read in frame from base 1. Another study also made use of these data, one on T cells in Graves' hyperthyroidism and ophthalmopathy. Looking at the second paper: A patient counted as having stable Graves' hyperthyroidism if no progression to ophthalmopathy occurred over 18 months of follow-up. The hyperthyroidism patients were between 18 and 65 years old and newly diagnosed, with a disease duration of less than 2 months. Patients with uncontrolled infections, other autoimmune diseases, pregnancy or lactation were excluded. Diagnoses relied on clinical symptoms, serum thyroxine and TRAb, thyroid ultrasound and orbital computed tomography. The TCR CDR3 was subjected to a first round of RT-PCR using the HTBI primer set and the Qiagen OneStep RT-PCR kit. Most expanded thyroid clonotypes (frequency above 0.001) were also detected in blood, suggesting blood repertoires may reflect thyroid immune responses. A model built on a 13 V-J signature distinguished ophthalmopathy from stable hyperthyroidism, reaching 85% to 90% sensitivity and 81% to 83% specificity in cross-validation and 80%/75% in testing. In validation, the model predicted progression to ophthalmopathy a median of about 6 months before onset, with approximately 70% sensitivity and just under 75% specificity. A discovery cohort of about 100 patients, approximately 44 with Graves' ophthalmopathy and 55 to 65 with stable Graves' hyperthyroidism, was used to find distinguishing TCR V-J signatures. An independent validation cohort of 18 to 20 hyperthyroidism patients and more than 15 patients who later progressed to ophthalmopathy tested prospective prediction of ophthalmopathy. The roughly 91 discovery patients were randomly divided into training and test sets at a 7:3 ratio. In addition, the study compared T-cell repertoires in thyroid tissue and in blood from five to seven Graves' hyperthyroidism patients. Once sampling was done, hyperthyroidism patients were given methimazole at a starting dose of 30 mg daily, whereas ophthalmopathy patients were given high-dose intravenous methylprednisolone. A second multiplex PCR round built the libraries, followed by size selection and purification. Paired-end sequencing of the libraries was performed with 100 bp reads on an Illumina HiSeq2000. SOAPnuke was used to process the raw data, throwing out any read that contained adapters or uncalled bases, had a mean Phred below 15, or lacked an exact constant-primer or identifier match. COPE v1.2.5 was used to merge the high-quality paired reads, and each unique nucleotide sequence was defined as a clonotype. MiTCR v1.1 was used to align the clonotypes against IMGT TRBV, TRBD and TRBJ reference segments. Only V-J combinations with frequency above 0.0001, covering 99.2% of repertoires, were analysed. A TCS score was defined as the ratio between F50 (clonal expansion) and ExV (chaos), using BLOSUM62-based TCRdist between CDR3 peptides within each V-J. Welch's t-statistics and random forest reduced 514 V-J features to roughly 13, which were used in a naive Bayes classifier (R e1071). No statistical method was used to set the sample size in advance, and investigators knew the group allocation. The paper reports TCR Vbeta CDR3 sequencing of 140 or so peripheral blood samples: around 41 ophthalmopathy, approximately 74 hyperthyroidism and around 17 progressor patients.

The sample consisted of peripheral blood mononuclear cells (PBMCs), taken at new diagnosis, from a patient treated with antithyroid drugs. The chain links TRBV28 with TRBJ2-1; 10 bases in the junction line up with TRBD2. The receptor was derived from a woman under 40 with Graves disease. Donor details come from another sample of the same person, matched by shared clones. For the CDR3, the sequence is CASPPSLAGVSSYNEQFF. The DNA reads TGTGCCAGCCCCCCCAGCCTAGCGGGGGTTAGCTCCTACAATGAGCAGTTCTTC.